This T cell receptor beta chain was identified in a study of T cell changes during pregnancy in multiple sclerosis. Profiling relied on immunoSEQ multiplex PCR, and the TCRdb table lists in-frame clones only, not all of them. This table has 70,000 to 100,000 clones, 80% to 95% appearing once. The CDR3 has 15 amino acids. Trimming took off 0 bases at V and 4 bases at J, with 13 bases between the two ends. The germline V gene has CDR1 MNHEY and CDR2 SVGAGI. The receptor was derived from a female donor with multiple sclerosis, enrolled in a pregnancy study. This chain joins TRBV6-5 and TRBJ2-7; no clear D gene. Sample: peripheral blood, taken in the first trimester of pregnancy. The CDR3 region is CASSYSRELSYEQYF. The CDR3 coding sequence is TGTGCCAGCAGTTACTCGAGAGAACTCTCTTACGAGCAGTACTTC.